This T cell receptor beta chain comes out of a study of blood T cells in healthy people across ages. Findings and limits, study-wide: The study could not conclusively compare naive and antigen-experienced cells, given its unsorted PBMCs. Diversity figures derived from one million T cells were judged to underestimate the true value.

This clonotype was found a few times. What it recognizes is unknown. Germline-derived CDR1 and CDR2 are SQVTM and ANQGSEA. CDR3 size: 12 residues. V lost 4 bases and J 1 base, leaving 7 bases between the germline ends. Using a J-beta primer mix together with a sample-barcoded 5' primer, a second PCR was run for about 6 to 11 cycles. Every single cDNA molecule received a tag from a template-switch adaptor with 12 random nucleotides. Per-sample output comprised a minimum of 2.5 million paired-end reads containing CDR3. MiXCR, applied by TCRdb to the 5' RACE reads, yields one record per CDR3 protein. Of hundreds of thousands of distinct CDR3 sequences detected, around 21% appear once; the ten largest clones hold approximately 3.6%.

V and J are TRBV29-1 and TRBJ1-1; no clear D gene. Sample: blood. The receptor was derived from a man between 65 and 85 years old in good health. The CDR3 bases are TGCAGCGTTGTCGGCCCGAACACTGAAGCTTTCTTT. Its translation: CSVVGPNTEAFF.